This passage covers 18 T cell receptor beta chains from one sample sequenced in a study of STAT3 mutations in large granular lymphocyte leukemia. Whole-study findings and limits: Every T-cell large granular lymphocyte leukemia patient had at least one immunodominant TCR beta clonotype.

The method was immunoSEQ multiplex PCR; TCRdb's version includes in-frame clones alone and lacks a portion of them. The sample includes approximately 42,000 clones, roughly three quarters seen only once; the top ten take 0.4% to 0.55%. Their antigens are not known. The sample comprised PBMCs. The receptors were sampled from a human donor with T large granular lymphocyte leukemia. Some clones in this sample may be carry-over from other donors' samples.

The rearrangement uses TRBV19 and TRBJ1-1; 12 nucleotides align to TRBD1. With 9 bases clipped from V and 12 bases from J, the junction kept 17 bases outside the gene matches. The CDR3 covers 15 residues. Germline V gene data show CDR1 as LNHDA and CDR2 as SQIVND (reference sequence). The CDR3 region is CASQRGQGARVRTFF. The CDR3 DNA reads TGTGCCAGCCAGAGGGGACAGGGGGCGCGCGTTCGAACTTTCTTT.

The count of this clone is one. The chain combines TRBV19 with TRBJ1-5; D not certain. CDR1 is LNHDA and CDR2 is SQIVND in the germline V gene (reference sequence). This CDR3 contains 12 residues. The V end lost 5 bases, the J end lost 6 bases, and 8 bases lay between the germline ends. The CDR3 DNA follows: TGTGCCAGTAGTGACCTTTTTCAGCCCCAGCATTTT. This sequence encodes CASSDLFQPQHF. The complete variable domain, with remaining parts taken from reference TRBV19 and TRBJ1-5, reads DGGITQSPKYLFRKEGQNVTLSCEQNLNHDAMYWYRQDPGQGLRLIYYSQIVNDFQKGDIAEGYSVSREKKESFPLTVTSAQKNPTAFYLCASSDLFQPQHFGDGTRLSIL.

The chain recombines TRBV5-6 with TRBJ1-5, with D perhaps matching TRBD1 (5 bases). From germline, CDR1 is SGHDT and CDR2 YYEEEE. Trimming left V 3 bases short and J 2 bases short, with 12 bases between. The CDR3 is made up of 15 amino acids. DNA of the CDR3: TGTGCCAGCAGCTGGGGAGTGGGGGGCAATCAGCCCCAGCATTTT. The encoded protein is CASSWGVGGNQPQHF.

V and J are TRBV18 and TRBJ2-3; the D is unclear. The CDR3 has 13 amino acids. Trimming cost V 3 bases and J 0 bases, with 4 bases left between them. The V gene's germline CDR1 is KGHSH and CDR2 LQKENI. The CDR3 region is CASSPASTDTQYF. The CDR3, as DNA: TGTGCCAGCTCACCCGCTAGCACAGATACGCAGTATTTT.

The chain combines TRBV5-1 with TRBJ2-7; D possibly corresponds to TRBD1 (6 bases). Germline lookup yields CDR1 SGHRS and CDR2 YFSETQ. Trimming stripped 0 bases from V and 2 bases from J, with 9 bases between. The CDR3 is 14 amino acids. In DNA, the CDR3 is TGCGCCAGCAGCTTGGCCCCAGGGGCCTACGAGCAGTACTTC. Translated, it gives CASSLAPGAYEQYF.

This clone appeared once. The chain has TRBV18 and TRBJ2-7, with 10 nucleotides matching TRBD1. This CDR3 is 15 amino acids long. The germline gives CDR1 KGHSH, CDR2 LQKENI. V lost 6 bases and J lost 0; bases outside the gene matches: 5. CDR3: CASSPGQGSSYEQYF. CDR3 sequence (DNA): TGTGCCAGCTCCCCGGGACAGGGGAGCTCCTACGAGCAGTACTTC.

The chain employs TRBV30 and TRBJ1-5, with 7 bases identical to TRBD1. The CDR3 is 14 amino acids. Per germline, CDR1 GTSNPN and CDR2 SVGIG (reference sequence). The trim removed 1 base at V and 5 bases at J, leaving 5 bases unmatched. In nucleotides, the CDR3 is TGTGCCTGGAGTGCCAATCAGGGGGATCAGCCCCAGCATTTT. Translated: CAWSANQGDQPQHF.

The chain links TRBV19 to TRBJ1-2; D unclear. Trimming cost V 4 bases and J 7 bases, with 19 bases left between them. CDR1 and CDR2 from the germline V gene are LNHDA and SQIVND (reference sequence). The CDR3 spans 15 residues. CDR3 protein: CASSRNTPSVFGYTF. CDR3 nucleotide sequence: TGTGCCAGTAGTAGGAATACGCCCAGTGTTTTTGGCTACACCTTC.

This clone was counted between two and nine times. This rearrangement joins TRBV7-6 to TRBJ2-2, with TRBD1 matching 8 bases. The CDR3 consists of 16 residues. V lost 2 bases and J lost 4; bases outside the gene matches: 6. The germline V gene encodes CDR1 SGHVS and CDR2 FNYEAQ. CDR3 coding DNA: TGTGCCAGCAGCTTACAAGGACAGGGTATCACCGGGGAGCTGTTTTTT. Translation gives CASSLQGQGITGELFF.

CDR3 nucleotides: TGTGCCAGCAGCTTGCCCGTTCGGGAGACCCAGTACTTC. Its translation: CASSLPVRETQYF. The chain couples TRBV28 to TRBJ2-5; D is uncertain. Looked up from germline, CDR1 is MDHEN and CDR2 is SYDVKM. This CDR3 is built from 13 residues. V lost 6 bases and J lost 5, with 13 bases in between.

The V call is TRBV19, the J call TRBJ2-2; 8 nucleotides match TRBD1. Germline lookup yields CDR1 LNHDA and CDR2 SQIVND (reference sequence). CDR3 length: 15 amino acids. V trimming: 3 bases; J trimming: 4 bases; junction bases outside the gene matches: 4. CDR3 loop: CASSIPGTGTGELFF. In DNA, the CDR3 is TGTGCCAGTAGTATCCCCGGGACAGGCACCGGGGAGCTGTTTTTT. The full variable domain, its missing parts supplied by reference TRBV19 and TRBJ2-2, is DGGITQSPKYLFRKEGQNVTLSCEQNLNHDAMYWYRQDPGQGLRLIYYSQIVNDFQKGDIAEGYSVSREKKESFPLTVTSAQKNPTAFYLCASSIPGTGTGELFFGEGSRLTVL.

This CDR3 is CSYPEQNIQYF. DNA for the CDR3: TGCAGCTACCCTGAACAAAACATTCAGTACTTC. This rearrangement joins TRBV20-1 to TRBJ2-4; no clear D gene. There are 11 residues in the CDR3. Germline CDR1 DFQATT, CDR2 SNEGSKA (reference sequence).

This clone turned up a few times. V is TRBV6-1 and J is TRBJ1-2, with D tentatively TRBD1 (5 bases). CDR3 size: 13 residues. CDR1 is MNHNS and CDR2 is SASEGT in the germline V gene. With 5 bases removed from V and 3 bases from J, the gap between germline ends came to 10 bases. The CDR3 loop reads CASSLRVDYGYTF. The DNA of the CDR3 is TGTGCCAGCAGTCTCAGGGTGGACTATGGCTACACCTTC.

DNA of the CDR3: TGTGCCATCAGCCCTACCAGCCCAGGGAGCAATTCACCCCTCCACTTT. Translating gives CAISPTSPGSNSPLHF. V and J are TRBV10-3 and TRBJ1-6; a weak D match, TRBD1 (5 bases). Trimming pared 6 bases from V and 7 bases from J, leaving 19 bases between. Germline-derived CDR1 and CDR2 are ENHRY and SYGVKD. The CDR3 loop spans 16 amino acids.

This chain connects TRBV5-1 to TRBJ2-3; 7 bases line up with TRBD2. Germline CDR1 reads SGHRS; CDR2 reads YFSETQ. V lost 6 bases, J lost 1 base, and 11 bases stayed unmatched. The CDR3 runs 16 residues. The DNA of the CDR3 is TGCGCCAGCACCGTCCGGACTAGTTCCCGCACAGATACGCAGTATTTT. As protein: CASTVRTSSRTDTQYF.

J is TRBJ2-3 and V is TRBV27; a weak D match, TRBD2 (6 bases). The CDR3 has 14 residues. V was pared by 3 bases and J by 2 bases, with 9 bases between. Per germline, CDR1 MNHEY and CDR2 SMNVEV (reference sequence). Here the CDR3 reads CASSLAGTTDTQYF. In DNA, the CDR3 is TGTGCCAGCAGTTTGGCGGGGACCACAGATACGCAGTATTTT.

This chain joins TRBV19 and TRBJ1-1; D gene ambiguous. Germline CDR1 is LNHDA and CDR2 is SQIVND (reference sequence). The CDR3 extends over 13 amino acids. V was pared by 5 bases and J by 0 bases, with 7 bases between. The CDR3 loop reads CASSGSLNTEAFF. CDR3 nucleotides: TGTGCCAGTAGTGGGAGTTTGAACACTGAAGCTTTCTTT.

The V and J genes are TRBV5-1 and TRBJ1-1, with a weak D call TRBD1 (5 bases). CDR1 is SGHRS and CDR2 is YFSETQ in the germline V gene. The CDR3 consists of 14 residues. The V end was cut by 4 bases, the J end by 1 base, with 11 bases between. The CDR3 loop is CASSLTGENTEAFF. Here the CDR3 DNA reads TGCGCCAGCAGCCTTACGGGGGAGAACACTGAAGCTTTCTTT.